These T cell receptor beta chains were read from a single sample in a study of sequential checkpoint blockade in melanoma. The method was immunoSEQ multiplex PCR; TCRdb's version includes in-frame clones alone and lacks a portion of them. The table records several thousand clones, 60% to 80% of them present only once. Sequenced material: CD8+ T cells sorted from blood (inferred from file names), taken from a patient given nivolumab and ipilimumab in sequence. These receptors originate from a human donor with melanoma. Both conserved end residues are part of each CDR3. D genes are given only for firm matches. Clone size is shown for a subset of rows, as once, few, many or a class of expanded clone.

abundance: .
len: 16
d_gene: .
v_gene: TRBV4-2
j_gene: TRBJ1-4
CDR3nt: TGTGCCAGCAGCCATGAGGGCCTCCGGGGTAATGAAAAACTGTTTTTT
CDR3aa: CASSHEGLRGNEKLFF

abundance: .
len: 13
d_gene: TRBD1
v_gene: TRBV6-1
j_gene: TRBJ2-7
CDR3nt: TGTGCCAGCAGTCCCCGACAGGGAAACGAGCAGTACTTC
CDR3aa: CASSPRQGNEQYF

abundance: .
len: 15
d_gene: .
v_gene: TRBV6-1
j_gene: TRBJ2-2
CDR3nt: TGTGCCAGCAGTGAAGTCCCAGGGGAAACCGGGGAGCTGTTTTTT
CDR3aa: CASSEVPGETGELFF

abundance: few
len: 13
d_gene: TRBD2
v_gene: TRBV7-9
j_gene: TRBJ2-5
CDR3nt: TGTGCCAGTAGCCCTAGCGGGAGAGAGACCCAGTACTTC
CDR3aa: CASSPSGRETQYF

abundance: .
len: 14
d_gene: .
v_gene: TRBV4-1
j_gene: TRBJ1-1
CDR3nt: TGCGCCAGCAGCCAAGAAAGGGGGAACACTGAAGCTTTCTTT
CDR3aa: CASSQERGNTEAFF

abundance: .
len: 15
d_gene: TRBD1
v_gene: TRBV10-3
j_gene: TRBJ2-5
CDR3nt: TGTGCCATCAGTGAGGAGGGGACAGGGGGAGAGACCCAGTACTTC
CDR3aa: CAISEEGTGGETQYF

abundance: .
len: 14
d_gene: .
v_gene: TRBV6-5
j_gene: TRBJ2-7
CDR3nt: TGTGCCAGCAGTTACTCCAGCGCGTCCTACGAGCAGTACTTC
CDR3aa: CASSYSSASYEQYF

abundance: medium-sized
len: 10
d_gene: .
v_gene: TRBV10-2
j_gene: TRBJ2-1
CDR3nt: TGCGCCAGCAGGAGCAATGAGCAGTTCTTC
CDR3aa: CASRSNEQFF

abundance: .
len: 17
d_gene: TRBD1
v_gene: TRBV13
j_gene: TRBJ1-1
CDR3nt: TGTGCCAGCAGCTCCCGCGGGACAGGTCAGGCCACCACTGAAGCTTTCTTT
CDR3aa: CASSSRGTGQATTEAFF

abundance: .
len: 19
d_gene: TRBD2
v_gene: TRBV4-1
j_gene: TRBJ2-7
CDR3nt: TGCGCCAGCAGCCAAGATAAAGGCCTAGCGGGAGGAGTCGCCTACGAGCAGTACTTC
CDR3aa: CASSQDKGLAGGVAYEQYF

abundance: .
len: 17
d_gene: TRBD2
v_gene: TRBV9
j_gene: TRBJ2-2
CDR3nt: TGTGCCAGCAGCGTAGGAGGGAGGGCCAGAGGCACCGGGGAGCTGTTTTTT
CDR3aa: CASSVGGRARGTGELFF

abundance: .
len: 14
d_gene: .
v_gene: TRBV19
j_gene: TRBJ1-6
CDR3nt: TGTGCCAGTAGTCCGGAGGAATATAATTCACCCCTCCACTTT
CDR3aa: CASSPEEYNSPLHF

abundance: .
len: 17
d_gene: TRBD2
v_gene: TRBV7-8
j_gene: TRBJ2-2
CDR3nt: TGTGCCAGCAGCTTAGCGGGGAGCGGGGGCCTCCTCGGGGAGCTGTTTTTT
CDR3aa: CASSLAGSGGLLGELFF

abundance: .
len: 16
d_gene: .
v_gene: TRBV7-9
j_gene: TRBJ2-3
CDR3nt: TGTGCCAGCAGCTGCGCTGTGAGACTATGCACAGATACGCAGTATTTT
CDR3aa: CASSCAVRLCTDTQYF

abundance: once
len: 16
d_gene: TRBD2
v_gene: TRBV6-4
j_gene: TRBJ2-3
CDR3nt: TGTGCCAGCAGTGAGATGGCTAGCGGGGGGACAGATACGCAGTATTTT
CDR3aa: CASSEMASGGTDTQYF